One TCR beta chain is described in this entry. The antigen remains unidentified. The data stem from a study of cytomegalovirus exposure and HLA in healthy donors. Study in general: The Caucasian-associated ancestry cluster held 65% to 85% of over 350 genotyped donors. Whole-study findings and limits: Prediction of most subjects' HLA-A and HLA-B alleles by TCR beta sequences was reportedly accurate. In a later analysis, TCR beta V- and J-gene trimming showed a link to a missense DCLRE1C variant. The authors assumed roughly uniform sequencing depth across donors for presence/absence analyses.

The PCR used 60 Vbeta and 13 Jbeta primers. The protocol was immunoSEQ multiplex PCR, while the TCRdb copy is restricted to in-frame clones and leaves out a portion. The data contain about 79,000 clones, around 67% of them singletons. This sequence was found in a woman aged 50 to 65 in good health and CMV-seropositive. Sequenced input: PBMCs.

CDR3 loop: CASSPHRGENEKLFF. In DNA form, the CDR3 reads TGTGCCAGCAGCCCTCACAGGGGGGAGAATGAAAAACTGTTTTTT. The chain employs TRBV7-9 and TRBJ1-4, with 8 bases lining up with TRBD1. Per germline, CDR1 SEHNR and CDR2 FQNEAQ (reference sequence). The length of the CDR3 is 15 residues. The junction had 7 bases not matched to a gene; V was cut back by 5 bases and J by 5 bases.